A single count supports the clone carrying this TCR beta chain. As yet, its antigen is unknown. This entry belongs to a study of sequential checkpoint blockade in melanoma. Turning to the study itself: First-line arms were nivolumab then ipilimumab, or the reverse, randomized 1:1. Maintenance nivolumab came after either treatment sequence.

The germline gives CDR1 SGHDN, CDR2 FVKESK. The CDR3 is 15 residues long. V was clipped by 0 bases and J by 4 bases; unmatched bases: 5. The treatment denotes: randomized to nivolumab then ipilimumab (arm A) or the reverse (arm B). None of the patients previously received DNA-damaging chemotherapy. Notes on the study in general: For nivolumab-first patients, baseline tumor clonality was associated with response.

Clones were sequenced by immunoSEQ multiplex PCR, and TCRdb holds only the in-frame ones, with some missing. In the table there are approximately 6,000 clones, roughly two fifths of which are singletons. The source was tumor tissue (inferred from file names), collected from a patient given nivolumab and ipilimumab in sequence. The rearrangement links TRBV14 to TRBJ1-2; TRBD1 matches at 7 bases. This sequence was found in a human donor with melanoma. The CDR3, as DNA: TGTGCCAGCAGCCAAGATGACAGGGCTCTCTATGGCTACACCTTC. Protein sequence: CASSQDDRALYGYTF.